Listed below are T cell receptor beta chains from one sample, sequenced in a study of a mutant IDH1 vaccine in newly diagnosed glioma. TCRdb's table, derived via immunoSEQ multiplex PCR, lists solely in-frame clones and lacks some. This table holds approximately 100,000 clones, about 90% found once. The sample here was PBMCs, taken from a glioma patient treated with radiotherapy, temozolomide or both. Receptor source: a woman aged 50 to 60 with glioma. Both conserved end residues are trimmed from each CDR3.

V gene	CDR3 length	J gene	CDR3 protein
TRBV5-1	14	NA	ASSPRSSGRFYEQY
TRBV4-1	14	TRBJ2-1	ASSQWSRSSYNEQF
TRBV28	13	TRBJ2-1	AAGPLAKSYNEQF
TRBV5-1	15	TRBJ2-1	ASSLAVRLADYNEQF
TRBV7-8	14	TRBJ2-1	ASSTGTGTGDNEQF
TRBV18	14	TRBJ2-1	ASSSSQGGSYNEQF
TRBV7-9	13	TRBJ2-2	ASSLGVSPFGELF
TRBV6-1	16	TRBJ1-6	ASSEALRQGAYNSPLH
TRBV30	13	TRBJ2-2	AWSVTLAGTGELF
TRBV5-6	11	TRBJ2-5	ASSLGPVRTQY
TRBV19	14	TRBJ2-7	ASSKAGDRRSGEQY
TRBV5-1	11	TRBJ2-7	ASSGGSSYEQY